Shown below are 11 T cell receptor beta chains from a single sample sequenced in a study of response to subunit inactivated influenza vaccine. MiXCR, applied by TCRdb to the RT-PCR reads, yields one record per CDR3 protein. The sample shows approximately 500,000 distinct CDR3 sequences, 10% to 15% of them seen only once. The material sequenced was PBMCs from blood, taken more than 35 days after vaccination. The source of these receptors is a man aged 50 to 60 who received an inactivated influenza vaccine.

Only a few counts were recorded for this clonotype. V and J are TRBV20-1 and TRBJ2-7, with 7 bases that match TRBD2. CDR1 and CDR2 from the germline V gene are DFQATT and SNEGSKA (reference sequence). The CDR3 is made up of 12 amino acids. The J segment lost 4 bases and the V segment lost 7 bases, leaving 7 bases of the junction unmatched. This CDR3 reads CSGRRERYEQYF. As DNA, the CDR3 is TGCAGTGGCAGGCGGGAGCGGTACGAGCAGTACTTC.

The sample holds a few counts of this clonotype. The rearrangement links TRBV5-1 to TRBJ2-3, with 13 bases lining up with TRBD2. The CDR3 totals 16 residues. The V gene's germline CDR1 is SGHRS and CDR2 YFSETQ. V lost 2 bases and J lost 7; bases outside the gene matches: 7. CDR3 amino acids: CASSFETSGRLYTQYF. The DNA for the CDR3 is TGCGCCAGCAGCTTCGAGACTAGCGGGAGGTTATATACGCAGTATTTT.

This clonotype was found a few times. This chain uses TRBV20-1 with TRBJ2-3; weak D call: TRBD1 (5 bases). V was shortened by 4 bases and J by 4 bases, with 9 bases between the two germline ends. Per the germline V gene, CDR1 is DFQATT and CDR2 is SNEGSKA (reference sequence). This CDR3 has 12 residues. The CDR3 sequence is CSANARADTQYF. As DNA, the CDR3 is TGCAGTGCTAATGCCAGGGCAGATACGCAGTATTTT.

The CDR3 nucleotides read TGCGCCAGCAGCTGGACAGACAACACCGGGGAGCTGTTTTTT. It is translated as CASSWTDNTGELFF. J is TRBJ2-2 and V is TRBV5-1; the D gene is possibly TRBD1 (6 bases). Per the germline V gene, CDR1 is SGHRS and CDR2 is YFSETQ. The CDR3 has 14 amino acids. V lost 3 bases, J lost 2 bases, and 8 bases lay in between.

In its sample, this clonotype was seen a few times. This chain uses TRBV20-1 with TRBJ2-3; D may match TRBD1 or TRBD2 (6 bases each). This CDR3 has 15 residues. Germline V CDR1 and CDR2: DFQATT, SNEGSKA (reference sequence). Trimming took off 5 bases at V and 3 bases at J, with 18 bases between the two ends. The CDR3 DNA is TGCAGTGCTCTCCGAGGGGGGAGCGGGACAGATACGCAGTATTTT. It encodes CSALRGGSGTDTQYF.

This CDR3 reads CAISDPGTGNQPQHF. For the CDR3, the DNA is TGTGCCATCAGTGATCCCGGGACAGGGAATCAGCCCCAGCATTTT. This rearrangement joins TRBV10-3 to TRBJ1-5, with 9 bases that match TRBD1. V lost 3 bases, J lost 4 bases, and 4 bases stayed unmatched. This CDR3 has 15 amino acids. CDR1 and CDR2 (germline): ENHRY, SYGVKD.

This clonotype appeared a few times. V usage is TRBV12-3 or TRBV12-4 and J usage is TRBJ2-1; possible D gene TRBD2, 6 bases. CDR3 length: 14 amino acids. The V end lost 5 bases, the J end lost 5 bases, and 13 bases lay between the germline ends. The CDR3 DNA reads TGTGCCAGCAGTAGACTAGGAGGGGACAATGAGCAGTTCTTC. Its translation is CASSRLGGDNEQFF.

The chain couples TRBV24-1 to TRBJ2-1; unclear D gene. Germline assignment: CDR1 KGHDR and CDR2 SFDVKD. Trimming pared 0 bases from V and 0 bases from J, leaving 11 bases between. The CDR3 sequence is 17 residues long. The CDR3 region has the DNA TGTGCCACCAGTGATTTGTCGGGCCGACGCTCCTACAATGAGCAGTTCTTC. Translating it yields CATSDLSGRRSYNEQFF.

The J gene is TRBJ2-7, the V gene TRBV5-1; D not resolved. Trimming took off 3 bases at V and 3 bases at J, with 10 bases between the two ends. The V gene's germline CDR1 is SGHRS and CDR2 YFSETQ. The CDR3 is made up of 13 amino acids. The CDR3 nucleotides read TGCGCCAGCAGCTCGTCGTTCGGCTACGAGCAGTACTTC. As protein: CASSSSFGYEQYF.

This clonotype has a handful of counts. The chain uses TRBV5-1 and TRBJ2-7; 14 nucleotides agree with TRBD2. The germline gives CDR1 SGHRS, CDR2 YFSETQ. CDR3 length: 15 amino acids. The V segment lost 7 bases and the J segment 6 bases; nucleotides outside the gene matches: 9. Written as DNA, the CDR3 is TGCGCCAGCGGACTAGCGGGAGGCGCCCAGAGCGAGCAGTACTTC. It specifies CASGLAGGAQSEQYF.

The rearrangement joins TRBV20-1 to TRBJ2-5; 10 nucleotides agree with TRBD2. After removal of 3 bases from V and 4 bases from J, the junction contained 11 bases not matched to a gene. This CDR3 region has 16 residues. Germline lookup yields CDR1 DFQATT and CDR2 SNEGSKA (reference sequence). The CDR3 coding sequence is TGCAGTGCTAGTGTGGCAGCGGGAGGGCCGGGAGAGACCCAGTACTTC. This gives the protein CSASVAAGGPGETQYF.